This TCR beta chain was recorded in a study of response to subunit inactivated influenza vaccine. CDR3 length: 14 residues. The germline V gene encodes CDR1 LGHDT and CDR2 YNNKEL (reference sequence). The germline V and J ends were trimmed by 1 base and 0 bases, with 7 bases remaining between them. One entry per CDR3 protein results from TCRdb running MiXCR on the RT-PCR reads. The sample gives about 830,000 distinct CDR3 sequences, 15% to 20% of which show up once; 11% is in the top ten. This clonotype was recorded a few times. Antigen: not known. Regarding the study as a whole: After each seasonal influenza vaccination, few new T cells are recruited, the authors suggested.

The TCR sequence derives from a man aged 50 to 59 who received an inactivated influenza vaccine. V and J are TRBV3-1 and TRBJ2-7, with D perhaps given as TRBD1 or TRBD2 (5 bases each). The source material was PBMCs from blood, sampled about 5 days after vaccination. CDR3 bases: TGTGCCAGCAGCCAAGTGGGGACCTCCTACGAGCAGTACTTC. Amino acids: CASSQVGTSYEQYF.